This paragraph reports one T cell receptor beta chain. Repertoires were generated with immunoSEQ multiplex PCR, while TCRdb's copy carries only in-frame clones and drops some. Among under 140,000 clones listed, just under 95% were seen once. The data stem from a study of T cell responses to AZD1222 COVID-19 vaccine. Looked up from germline, CDR1 is SGHRS and CDR2 is YFSETQ. The V segment lost 2 bases and the J segment 7 bases; nucleotides outside the gene matches: 4. This CDR3 has 16 amino acids. The starting material was peripheral blood, obtained on day 0 of AZD1222 vaccination. This chain connects TRBV5-1 to TRBJ2-2; TRBD2 matches 14 bases. The source of this sequence is an adult in good health. As DNA, the CDR3 is TGCGCCAGCAGCTTCTCGACTAGCGGGGGGGTCGGGGAGCTGTTTTTT. Protein sequence: CASSFSTSGGVGELFF.